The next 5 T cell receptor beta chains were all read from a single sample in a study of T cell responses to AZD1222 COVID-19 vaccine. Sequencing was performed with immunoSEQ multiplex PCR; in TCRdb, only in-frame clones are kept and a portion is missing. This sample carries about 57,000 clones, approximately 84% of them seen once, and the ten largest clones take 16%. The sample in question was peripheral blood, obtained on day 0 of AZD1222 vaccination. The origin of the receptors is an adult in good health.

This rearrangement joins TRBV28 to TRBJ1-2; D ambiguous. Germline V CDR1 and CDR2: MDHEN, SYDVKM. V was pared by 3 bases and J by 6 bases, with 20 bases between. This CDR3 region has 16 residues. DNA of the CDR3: TGTGCCAGCAGTTTTTTCGGAGTTTGGGAGGTCGATGGCTACACCTTC. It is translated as CASSFFGVWEVDGYTF.

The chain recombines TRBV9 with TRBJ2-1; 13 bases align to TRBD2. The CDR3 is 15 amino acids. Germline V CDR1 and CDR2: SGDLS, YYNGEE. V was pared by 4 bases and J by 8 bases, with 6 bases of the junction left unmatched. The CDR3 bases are TGTGCCAGCAGCACCCGGACTAGCGGGAGTGATGAGCAGTTCTTC. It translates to CASSTRTSGSDEQFF. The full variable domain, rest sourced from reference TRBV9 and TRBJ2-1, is DSGVTQTPKHLITATGQRVTLRCSPRSGDLSVYWYQQSLDQGLQFLIQYYNGEERAKGNILERFSAQQFPDLHSELNLSSLELGDSALYFCASSTRTSGSDEQFFGPGTRLTVL.

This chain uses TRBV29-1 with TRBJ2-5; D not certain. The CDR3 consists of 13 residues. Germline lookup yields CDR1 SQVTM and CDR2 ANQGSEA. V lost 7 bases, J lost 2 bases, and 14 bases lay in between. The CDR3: CSATKHIQETQYF. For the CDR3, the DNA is TGCAGCGCCACCAAACATATACAAGAGACCCAGTACTTC.

CDR3 loop: CATSRDVDSSWGYTF. CDR3 DNA: TGTGCCACCAGCAGAGACGTAGACTCCTCTTGGGGCTACACCTTC. The rearrangement uses TRBV15 and TRBJ1-2; D not certain. The CDR3 is 15 amino acids. The ends were cut back, 0 bases at V and 8 bases at J, with 16 bases in the middle. Germline lookup yields CDR1 LNHNV and CDR2 YYDKDF (reference sequence).

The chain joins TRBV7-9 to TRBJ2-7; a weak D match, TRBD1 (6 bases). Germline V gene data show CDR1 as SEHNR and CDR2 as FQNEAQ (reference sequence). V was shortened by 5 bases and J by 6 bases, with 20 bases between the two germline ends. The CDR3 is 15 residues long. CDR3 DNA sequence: TGTGCCAGCAGCGCCCCGAGGGGGTCAGTACGCGAGCAGTACTTC. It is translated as CASSAPRGSVREQYF.